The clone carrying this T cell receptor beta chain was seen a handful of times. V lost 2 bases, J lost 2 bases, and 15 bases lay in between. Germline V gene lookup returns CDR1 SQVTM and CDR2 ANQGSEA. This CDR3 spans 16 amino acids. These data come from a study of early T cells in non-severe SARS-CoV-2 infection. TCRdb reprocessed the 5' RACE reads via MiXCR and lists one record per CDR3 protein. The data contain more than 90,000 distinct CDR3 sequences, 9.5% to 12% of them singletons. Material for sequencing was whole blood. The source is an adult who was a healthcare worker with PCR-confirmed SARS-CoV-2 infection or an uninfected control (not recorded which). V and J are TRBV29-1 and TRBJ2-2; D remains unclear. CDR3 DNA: TGCAGCGTTGAACGGCGGTCCGCTACTAACACCGGGGAGCTGTTTTTT. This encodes CSVERRSATNTGELFF.